The next 11 T cell receptor beta chains were all read from a single sample in a study of T cell repertoires in cytomegalovirus infection. These receptors are not linked to any known antigen. One entry per CDR3 protein results from TCRdb running MiXCR on the reads. Of 300,000 to 400,000 distinct CDR3 sequences listed, about 29% are singletons. Sequences were derived from cultured PBMCs, sampled from culture after CMV antigen stimulation. These receptors were collected from a human donor in good health (CMV status not recorded). Some clones in this sample may be carry-over from other donors' samples.

This clonotype occurred a few times. The chain carries TRBV10-3 and TRBJ1-2, with D possibly matching TRBD1 (5 bases). Trimming left V 0 bases short and J 4 bases short, with 15 bases between. CDR3 length equals 16 residues. Germline V gives CDR1 ENHRY, CDR2 SYGVKD. The CDR3 sequence is CAISESRTRGAYGYTF. The DNA for the CDR3 is TGTGCCATCAGTGAGTCGAGGACCCGAGGGGCCTATGGCTACACCTTC.

CDR3 nucleotides: TGTGCCAGCAGCTTGGCCAACCGCGCCGTGAACGAGCAGTACTTC. Translating gives CASSLANRAVNEQYF. The V gene is TRBV7-8, the J gene TRBJ2-7; D unresolved. Trimming removed 3 bases from V and 5 bases from J, with 17 bases in between. The CDR3 consists of 15 residues. CDR1 is SGHVS and CDR2 is FQNEAQ in the germline V gene.

The chain carries TRBV4-1 and TRBJ1-5, with D possibly matching TRBD1 (5 bases). From germline, CDR1 is MGHRA and CDR2 YSYEKL. The CDR3 spans 15 residues. V lost 1 base and J lost 6, with 13 bases in between. CDR3 nucleotide sequence: TGCGCCAGCAGCCAAGTAGGGGCAGGTCCTCAGCCCCAGCATTTT. Its translation is CASSQVGAGPQPQHF.

This clonotype is a singleton in its sample. V usage is TRBV6-2 or TRBV6-3 and J usage is TRBJ2-4, with D unresolved. Germline assignment: CDR1 MNHEY and CDR2 SVGEGT. V lost 2 bases and J 2 bases, leaving 4 bases between the germline ends. The CDR3 consists of 13 residues. The CDR3 coding sequence is TGTGCCAGCAGTTACAGAACCAAAAACATTCAGTACTTC. Protein product: CASSYRTKNIQYF.

At least ten counts were recorded for this clonotype. This rearrangement joins TRBV6-5 to TRBJ1-5, with a weak D call TRBD1 (5 bases). The V gene lost 6 bases and the J gene lost 2 bases, with 8 bases spanning the gap. The germline V gene has CDR1 MNHEY and CDR2 SVGAGI. This CDR3 spans 13 amino acids. The CDR3 spells CASSWGGNQPQHF. The CDR3 DNA is TGTGCCAGCAGCTGGGGGGGCAATCAGCCCCAGCATTTT.

The V gene is TRBV12-3 or TRBV12-4, the J gene TRBJ1-3, with D possibly matching TRBD1 (5 bases). This CDR3 has 14 residues. The V and J ends lost 1 base and 1 base respectively, with 5 bases between them. CDR3 sequence (DNA): TGTGCCAGCAGTTTAGAGGGGTCTGGAAACACCATATATTTT. Residues: CASSLEGSGNTIYF.

The sample holds a few counts of this clonotype. The chain is built from TRBV5-4 and TRBJ2-7; tentatively, D is TRBD2 (5 bases). Germline values: CDR1 SGHNT, CDR2 YYREEE (reference sequence). Trimming pared 0 bases from V and 1 base from J, leaving 11 bases between. The CDR3 runs 15 residues. The CDR3 sequence is CASSLATAGSYEQYF. CDR3 sequence (DNA): TGTGCCAGCAGCTTGGCCACGGCGGGTTCCTACGAGCAGTACTTC.

The chain joins TRBV7-4 to TRBJ2-4; 9 bases map to TRBD1. Looked up from germline, CDR1 is SGHVT and CDR2 is SQSDAQ. The CDR3 loop spans 16 amino acids. The V gene end was trimmed by 5 bases and the J gene end by 3 bases; junction bases not matched to a gene: 8. This chain's CDR3 is CASSPSGQGGKNIQYF. CDR3 in DNA: TGTGCCAGCAGCCCTTCGGGACAGGGCGGCAAAAACATTCAGTACTTC.

At least ten counts were recorded for this clonotype. This sequence joins TRBV7-8 and TRBJ2-1; 7 nucleotides match TRBD1. The CDR3 consists of 15 residues. V lost 4 bases and J lost 4; bases outside the gene matches: 7. CDR1 and CDR2 from the germline V gene are SGHVS and FQNEAQ. The CDR3, as DNA: TGTGCCAGCAGCTCCTCAGGGGGAGTGTACAATGAGCAGTTCTTC. This sequence encodes CASSSSGGVYNEQFF. Full variable domain (remainder filled in from reference TRBV7-8 and TRBJ2-1): GAGVSQSPRYKVAKRGQDVALRCDPISGHVSLFWYQQALGQGPEFLTYFQNEAQLDKSGLPSDRFFAERPEGSVSTLKIQRTQQEDSAVYLCASSSSGGVYNEQFFGPGTRLTVL.

CDR3 sequence: CASSSGLAGVGYEQYF. CDR3 in DNA: TGTGCCAGCAGCAGCGGACTAGCGGGAGTGGGGTACGAGCAGTACTTC. The chain links TRBV28 to TRBJ2-7; TRBD2 aligns across 13 bases. The CDR3 covers 16 residues. Germline CDR1 is MDHEN and CDR2 is SYDVKM. The V and J ends lost 6 bases and 4 bases, in that order; junction bases with no gene match: 9.

The chain uses TRBV10-3 and TRBJ2-7, with 8 bases identical to TRBD1. The CDR3 totals 14 residues. The germline V gene has CDR1 ENHRY and CDR2 SYGVKD. The trim removed 11 bases at V and 3 bases at J, leaving 12 bases unmatched. DNA of the CDR3: TGTGCCCCCCTCCATCGGACAGGGAGCTACGAGCAGTACTTC. It translates to CAPLHRTGSYEQYF.